The next 32 T cell receptor beta chains were all read from a single sample in a study of T and B cells in COVID-19 patients (dated by TCRdb to the early 2020s). Sequencing relied on an Illumina MiSeq. TRB rearrangements were amplified by multiplex PCR with BIOMED2 TRB-A/B primer pools. TCRdb ran its own pipeline on the public reads, namely fastp trimming at Q25 and MiXCR clone calling, and kept in-frame beta chains. Entries are consolidated by CDR3 protein sequence, retaining the most common genes and DNA. This sample gives about 17,000 distinct CDR3 sequences in total; around 30% of them show up just once. The ten largest clones capture 4% to 5% of the sample. Genomic DNA extracted from blood, in amounts of about 220-500 ng, served as the starting material for amplifying TRB repertoires. Source material: blood. Every receptor here comes from a human donor who had recovered from COVID-19.

In its sample, this clonotype was seen a few times. The V and J genes are TRBV5-4 and TRBJ1-4; D perhaps matches TRBD1 (5 bases). The germline V gene encodes CDR1 SGHNT and CDR2 YYREEE (reference sequence). The CDR3 runs 17 residues. V lost 4 bases and J 5 bases, leaving 21 bases between the germline ends. Here the CDR3 reads CASSQVGAGGLNEKLFF. DNA of the CDR3: TGTGCCAGCAGCCAAGTTGGGGCGGGGGGGTTAAATGAAAAACTGTTTTTT. The full variable domain, its missing parts supplied by reference TRBV5-4 and TRBJ1-4, is ETGVTQSPTHLIKTRGQQVTLRCSSQSGHNTVSWYQQALGQGPQFIFQYYREEENGRGNFPPRFSGLQFPNYSSELNVNALELDDSALYLCASSQVGAGGLNEKLFFGSGTQLSVL.

This clonotype was observed once. The chain joins TRBV24-1 to TRBJ2-7, with 11 positions matching TRBD1. V lost 5 bases and J lost 1; bases outside the gene matches: 9. The germline V gene has CDR1 KGHDR and CDR2 SFDVKD. CDR3 length: 17 residues. The CDR3 sequence: CATSGGQGGFGSYEQYF. In nucleotides, the CDR3 is TGTGCCACCAGTGGGGGACAGGGGGGCTTCGGTTCCTACGAGCAGTACTTC.

This rearrangement joins TRBV4-1 to TRBJ2-7; the match to TRBD1 covers 8 bases. This CDR3 spans 17 amino acids. The V gene end was trimmed by 0 bases and the J gene end by 5 bases; junction bases not matched to a gene: 12. Germline V gives CDR1 MGHRA, CDR2 YSYEKL. The CDR3 DNA is TGCGCCAGCAGCCAAGAGCCTCTGACAGGGGCGAAGGACGAGCAGTACTTC. Its protein is CASSQEPLTGAKDEQYF.

The chain carries TRBV4-3 and TRBJ1-3; D gene uncertain. V was trimmed by 0 bases and J by 2 bases, leaving 8 bases between them. The CDR3 has 15 amino acids. CDR1 is LGHNA, CDR2 YSLEER, per germline. In DNA, the CDR3 is TGCGCCAGCAGCCAAGATTTTGGGGCTGGAAACACCATATATTTT. Amino acid sequence: CASSQDFGAGNTIYF.

The chain is built from TRBV7-2 and TRBJ2-1; 7 bases are shared with TRBD1. The trim removed 3 bases at V and 8 bases at J, leaving 13 bases unmatched. The CDR3 runs to 16 residues. Per the germline V gene, CDR1 is SGHTA and CDR2 is FQGNSA. CDR3 sequence reads: CASSFAGGDLGDEQFF. CDR3 nucleotide sequence: TGTGCCAGCAGCTTCGCAGGGGGTGATTTGGGCGATGAGCAGTTCTTC.

The chain joins TRBV28 to TRBJ2-7; possibly TRBD1 for D (5 bases). The CDR3 totals 13 residues. CDR1 is MDHEN, CDR2 SYDVKM, per germline. V lost 5 bases, J lost 3 bases, and 11 bases lay in between. The CDR3 DNA sequence: TGTGCCAGCAGTCCACCGGACAACTACGAGCAGTACTTC. Residues: CASSPPDNYEQYF. The full variable domain, with the rest looked up from reference TRBV28 and TRBJ2-7, is DVKVTQSSRYLVKRTGEKVFLECVQDMDHENMFWYRQDPGLGLRLIYFSYDVKMKEKGDIPEGYSVSREKKERFSLILESASTNQTSMYLCASSPPDNYEQYFGPGTRLTVT.

This sequence joins TRBV11-2 and TRBJ1-4; D gene uncertain. The CDR3 consists of 11 residues. V dropped 2 bases and J dropped 8 bases, with 3 bases sitting between them. The V gene's germline CDR1 is SGHAT and CDR2 FQNNGV. The CDR3 loop reads CASSLKEKLFF. CDR3 bases: TGTGCCAGCAGCTTAAAAGAAAAACTGTTTTTT. Together with reference TRBV11-2 and TRBJ1-4, the CDR3 gives the full variable domain: EAGVAQSPRYKIIEKRQSVAFWCNPISGHATLYWYQQILGQGPKLLIQFQNNGVVDDSQLPKDRFSAERLKGVDSTLKIQPAKLEDSAVYLCASSLKEKLFFGSGTQLSVL.

This clonotype has ten or more counts. V gene TRBV27 combines with J gene TRBJ1-2; perhaps TRBD1 as D (5 bases). CDR1 is MNHEY and CDR2 is SMNVEV in the germline V gene (reference sequence). Deletions cut 7 bases from V and 3 bases from J, with 9 bases between. The CDR3 covers 12 residues. The CDR3 loop reads CASKGQYYGYTF. CDR3 bases: TGTGCCAGCAAGGGGCAATACTATGGCTACACCTTC.

A few counts support this clonotype. J is TRBJ2-1 and V is TRBV6-2 or TRBV6-3, with 15 bases identical to TRBD2. The trim removed 5 bases at V and 6 bases at J, leaving 2 bases unmatched. The CDR3 contains 15 residues. The V gene's germline CDR1 is MNHEY and CDR2 SVGEGT. The CDR3 region has the DNA TGTGCCAGCAGTGGACTAGCGGGGGGGGTCAATGAGCAGTTCTTC. Its translation: CASSGLAGGVNEQFF.

The V call is TRBV6-4, the J call TRBJ1-5; D is possibly TRBD1 (5 bases). The CDR3 length is 14 residues. The germline gives CDR1 MRHNA, CDR2 SNTAGT. Trimming left V 6 bases short and J 0 bases short, with 9 bases between. For the CDR3, the DNA is TGTGCCAGCAGGGAGGGGTATAGCAATCAGCCCCAGCATTTT. It is translated as CASREGYSNQPQHF.

By sample fraction, this clonotype is medium-sized. The genes are TRBV11-1 and TRBJ2-1; tentative D call: TRBD1 (6 bases). V was clipped by 1 base and J by 10 bases, with 8 bases between them. CDR1 is SGHAT and CDR2 is FQDESV in the germline V gene (reference sequence). The CDR3 is made up of 12 amino acids. CDR3 sequence: CASSLVGTEQFF. For the CDR3, the DNA is TGTGCCAGCAGCTTAGTCGGGACAGAGCAGTTCTTC.

The genes are TRBV7-6 and TRBJ2-3; D gene unclear. The V end lost 3 bases, the J end lost 6 bases, and 10 bases lay between the germline ends. Germline V gene data show CDR1 as SGHVS and CDR2 as FNYEAQ. This CDR3 has 13 amino acids. CDR3 amino acids: CASSFPGADTQYF. The CDR3 nucleotides are TGTGCCAGCAGCTTCCCCGGCGCGGATACGCAGTATTTT.

This chain links TRBV19 with TRBJ2-7, with 12 bases matching TRBD1. The J call may be wrong; the DNA end is better matched by TRBJ2-5. The CDR3 spans 13 residues. Germline V gene lookup returns CDR1 LNHDA and CDR2 SQIVND (reference sequence). CDR3 sequence: CASGDRGPETQYF. CDR3 sequence (DNA): TGTGCCAGTGGGGACAGGGGGCCAGAGACCCAGTACTTC.

The chain joins TRBV20-1 to TRBJ2-7, with D perhaps TRBD2 (5 bases). V dropped 0 bases and J dropped 0 bases, with 9 bases sitting between them. Germline V gene lookup returns CDR1 DFQATT and CDR2 SNEGSKA (reference sequence). The length of the CDR3 is 14 residues. CDR3 in DNA: TGCAGTGCTAGAGATAAAGCGGACTCCTACGAGCAGTACTTC. It codes for CSARDKADSYEQYF.

The chain carries TRBV10-3 and TRBJ1-1; D is unresolved. Trimming removed 7 bases at V and 4 bases at J, with 13 bases between. Per germline, CDR1 ENHRY and CDR2 SYGVKD. CDR3 length equals 13 residues. The CDR3 sequence: CAITIDSVTEAFF. The CDR3, as DNA: TGTGCCATCACCATAGATTCGGTCACTGAAGCTTTCTTT.

Points on this clonotype: This may stem from a read error, because a much larger clone lies one nucleotide away. The rearrangement joins TRBV19 to TRBJ1-5, with D hard to call. The CDR3 sequence is 14 residues long. The germline V gene has CDR1 LNHDA and CDR2 SQIVND (reference sequence). The ends were cut back, 5 bases at V and 3 bases at J, with 11 bases in the middle. The CDR3 DNA reads TGTGCCAGTAGTTTAGCAGTGGCCAATCAGCCCCAGCATTTT. Translating it yields CASSLAVANQPQHF.

This chain uses TRBV27 with TRBJ2-5; 8 bases map to TRBD1. Trimming cost V 0 bases and J 4 bases; bases outside gene matches: 4. CDR1 and CDR2 from the germline V gene are MNHEY and SMNVEV (reference sequence). The CDR3 runs 15 residues. The CDR3 spells CASSLSRGLGETQYF. The CDR3 nucleotides are TGTGCCAGCAGTTTATCCAGGGGGCTGGGAGAGACCCAGTACTTC.

The chain has TRBV18 and TRBJ2-7; 8 nucleotides line up with TRBD2. The germline V gene has CDR1 KGHSH and CDR2 LQKENI. After removal of 3 bases from V and 5 bases from J, the junction contained 9 bases not matched to a gene. The CDR3 spans 15 residues. CDR3 in DNA: TGTGCCAGCTCACCGATGACGGGGGGGCCGCACGAGCAGTACTTC. This encodes CASSPMTGGPHEQYF.

This clonotype is medium-sized by share. The chain has TRBV5-4 and TRBJ2-7; D tentatively reads TRBD1 or TRBD2 (5 bases each). The CDR3 has 14 residues. The germline CDR1 and CDR2 sequences are SGHNT and YYREEE (reference sequence). The V gene lost 2 bases and the J gene lost 2 bases, with 11 bases spanning the gap. In DNA, the CDR3 is TGTGCCAGCAGCTTTAGGGACGGCACCTACGAGCAGTACTTC. Translating it yields CASSFRDGTYEQYF.

This chain uses TRBV4-3 with TRBJ1-4, with no clear D. V was shortened by 0 bases and J by 0 bases, with 2 bases between the two germline ends. The germline V gene has CDR1 LGHNA and CDR2 YSLEER. The CDR3 runs 14 residues. CDR3 nucleotide sequence: TGCGCCAGCAGCCAAGATGCAACTAATGAAAAACTGTTTTTT. Translating it yields CASSQDATNEKLFF.

The gene calls are TRBV10-3 and TRBJ1-1; 7 positions match TRBD1. Losses at the gene ends were 4 bases for V and 6 bases for J; bases not matched to a gene: 14. Germline CDR1 and CDR2: ENHRY and SYGVKD. The CDR3 is 16 amino acids. CDR3 region: CAISALDRAAGAEAFF. The CDR3 DNA follows: TGTGCCATCAGTGCCCTCGACAGGGCGGCCGGTGCTGAAGCTTTCTTT.

This clonotype is labeled medium-sized. The chain joins TRBV29-1 to TRBJ1-1; D possibly corresponds to TRBD1 (6 bases). The CDR3 length is 12 residues. V dropped 7 bases and J dropped 2 bases, with 11 bases sitting between them. Germline CDR1 is SQVTM and CDR2 is ANQGSEA. The CDR3 DNA follows: TGCAGCGGCCAGACAGGAAACACTGAAGCTTTCTTT. Translating it yields CSGQTGNTEAFF.

CDR3 nucleotide sequence: TGTGCCAGCAGCTTGACTTGGGCGGGGGGGCCCCTCGAGACCCAGTACTTC. As protein: CASSLTWAGGPLETQYF. The V and J genes are TRBV5-4 and TRBJ2-5; 9 bases line up with TRBD2. The trim removed 1 base at V and 5 bases at J, leaving 12 bases unmatched. CDR3 length: 17 residues. Germline V gene lookup returns CDR1 SGHNT and CDR2 YYREEE (reference sequence).

This clonotype was recorded at least ten times. The rearrangement joins TRBV6-2 or TRBV6-3 to TRBJ2-7; 8 positions match TRBD1. With 8 bases clipped from V and 0 bases from J, the junction kept 6 bases outside the gene matches. In germline, CDR1 is MNHEY, CDR2 SVGEGT. The CDR3 length is 14 residues. For the CDR3, the DNA is TGTGCCAGCGTCCGGGACAGGCTCTCCTACGAGCAGTACTTC. It encodes CASVRDRLSYEQYF.

By share, this clonotype ranks as medium-sized. The rearrangement links TRBV6-5 to TRBJ2-2; a possible D gene is TRBD1 (6 bases). Germline V gene sequence: CDR1 MNHEY, CDR2 SVGAGI. Trimming took off 0 bases at V and 5 bases at J, with 10 bases between the two ends. The CDR3 covers 15 residues. The CDR3 loop reads CASSYSRQGTGELFF. As DNA, the CDR3 is TGTGCCAGCAGTTACTCGCGTCAGGGGACCGGGGAGCTGTTTTTT.

Regarding this clonotype: A single base separates this from a much larger clone, so it may be a read error. The genes are TRBV6-2 or TRBV6-3 and TRBJ2-7; D unclear. Germline values: CDR1 MNHEY, CDR2 SVGEGT. The CDR3 contains 11 residues. CDR3 coding DNA: TGTGCCAGCAGTACGGGTTACGAGAAGTACTTC. This encodes CASSTGYEKYF.

In DNA, the CDR3 is TGTGCCAGCAGCCTCCACCCGGGCACTGAAGCTTTCTTT. It yields the protein CASSLHPGTEAFF. The chain uses TRBV5-4 and TRBJ1-1; no definite D call. The V gene lost 4 bases and the J gene lost 4 bases, with 11 bases spanning the gap. Germline V gives CDR1 SGHNT, CDR2 YYREEE (reference sequence). The CDR3 is made up of 13 amino acids.

The gene calls are TRBV20-1 and TRBJ2-7; 8 nucleotides line up with TRBD1. V was clipped by 6 bases and J by 3 bases; unmatched bases: 10. This CDR3 comprises 14 residues. Germline V lookup: CDR1 DFQATT, CDR2 SNEGSKA (reference sequence). CDR3 in DNA: TGCAGTGCCAGGACAGGGCAGGCTGACTACGAGCAGTACTTC. It is translated as CSARTGQADYEQYF.

This rearrangement joins TRBV11-1 to TRBJ1-4; possibly TRBD1 for D (6 bases). Trimming pared 6 bases from V and 2 bases from J, leaving 16 bases between. CDR3 length: 16 amino acids. The germline CDR1 and CDR2 sequences are SGHAT and FQDESV (reference sequence). The CDR3 DNA reads as TGTGCCAGCAGTTCCCTCGTAGGGGGTACTAATGAAAAACTGTTTTTT. This gives the protein CASSSLVGGTNEKLFF.

The chain carries TRBV20-1 and TRBJ2-3, with D perhaps TRBD2 (5 bases). V was cut by 8 bases and J by 2 bases, with 14 bases left in between. The CDR3 length is 13 residues. Germline CDR1 reads DFQATT; CDR2 reads SNEGSKA (reference sequence). In nucleotides, the CDR3 is TGCAGTCTTCGGAGCGGCTTCACAGATACGCAGTATTTT. Protein sequence: CSLRSGFTDTQYF.

A few counts support this clonotype. This chain connects TRBV10-3 to TRBJ2-1; 11 bases fit TRBD2. The CDR3 totals 14 residues. Losses at the gene ends were 6 bases for V and 5 bases for J; bases not matched to a gene: 3. Germline CDR1 and CDR2: ENHRY and SYGVKD. The CDR3 bases are TGTGCCATCAGCCCTAGCGGGGGGCACAATGAGCAGTTCTTC. Translated, it gives CAISPSGGHNEQFF.

This clonotype was seen a few times. CDR3 in DNA: TGTGCCAGCAGTTACTCATTCACGGACCCTTACGAGCAGTACTTC. Its translation: CASSYSFTDPYEQYF. J is TRBJ2-7 and V is TRBV6-5, with D unclear. The germline gives CDR1 MNHEY, CDR2 SVGAGI. V was trimmed by 0 bases and J by 4 bases, leaving 13 bases between them. This CDR3 contains 15 residues.